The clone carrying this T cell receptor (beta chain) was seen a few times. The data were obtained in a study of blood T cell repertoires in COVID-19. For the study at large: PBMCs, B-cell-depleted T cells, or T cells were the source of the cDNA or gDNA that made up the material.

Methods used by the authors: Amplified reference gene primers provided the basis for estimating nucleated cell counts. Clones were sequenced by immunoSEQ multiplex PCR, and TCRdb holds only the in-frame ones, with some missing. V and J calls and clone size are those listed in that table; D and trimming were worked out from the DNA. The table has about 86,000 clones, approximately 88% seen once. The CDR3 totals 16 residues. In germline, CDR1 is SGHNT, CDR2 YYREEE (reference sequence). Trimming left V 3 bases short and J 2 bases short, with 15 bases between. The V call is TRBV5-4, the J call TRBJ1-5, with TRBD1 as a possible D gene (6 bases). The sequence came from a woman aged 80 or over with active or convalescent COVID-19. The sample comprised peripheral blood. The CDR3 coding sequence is TGTGCCAGCAGCTCCGACTTAGGGGGTGGCAATCAGCCCCAGCATTTT. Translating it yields CASSSDLGGGNQPQHF.